This TCR beta chain was identified in a study of cytomegalovirus exposure and HLA in healthy donors. Study-wide results and limits: Some V segments, TRBV6-2 and TRBV6-3 among them, were indistinguishable and were therefore excluded.

Primers included in the PCR were 60 Vbeta and 13 Jbeta primers. Here immunoSEQ multiplex PCR was the method, and the copy in TCRdb shows in-frame clones only, minus some. The repertoire holds 110,000 to 150,000 clones, roughly 72% seen once, with approximately 2% in the top ten. Per the germline V gene, CDR1 is SNHLY and CDR2 is FYNNEI. V was pared by 4 bases and J by 0 bases, with 5 bases of the junction left unmatched. The CDR3 is 16 amino acids. On this clone itself: The antigen remains unidentified.

V and J are TRBV2 and TRBJ2-1, with 8 bases lining up with TRBD1. The sample was PBMCs. The sequence derives from a man aged 40-55 years in good health and CMV-seronegative. The CDR3 DNA reads TGTGCCAGCAGTGCTAGACAGGGGTTCTCCTACAATGAGCAGTTCTTC. Its translation is CASSARQGFSYNEQFF.